Listed below are T cell receptor beta chains from one sample, sequenced in a study of T cells in Graves' hyperthyroidism and ophthalmopathy. TCRdb re-analysed the multiplex PCR reads in MiXCR, keeping a single row per CDR3 protein. The table has a few hundred thousand distinct CDR3 sequences, 15% seen once; the top ten hold around a third. Sequencing was done on a sample of blood. These receptors were taken from a woman under 40 with Graves' hyperthyroidism. The CDR3 runs from the conserved cysteine through the conserved F or W. D genes are given only for firm matches. Not every row has a clone size; where given, it reads once, few, many or a size class.

>TRBV5-1|few|TRBJ1-1|-
TGCGCCAGCAGCTTTTTTGGAGGGTTGGACACTGAAGCTTTCTTT
CASSFFGGLDTEAFF
>TRBV20-1|-|TRBJ2-1|TRBD2
TGCAGTGCTAGGTCCGGGAGGGATAACAATGAGCAGTTCTTC
CSARSGRDNNEQFF
>TRBV2|many|TRBJ2-1|TRBD2
TGTGCCAGCAGTGAAGGACTAGCAGTGTACAATGAGCAGTTCTTC
CASSEGLAVYNEQFF
>TRBV27|-|TRBJ1-2|-
TGTGCCAGCAGTTTTAACCCGGCCTATGGCTACACCTTC
CASSFNPAYGYTF
>TRBV6-1|many|TRBJ2-3|TRBD2
TGTGCCAGCAGAACCCAACCTCCGCGAGGGAGGGATGCAGATACGCAGTATTTT
CASRTQPPRGRDADTQYF
>TRBV25-1|-|TRBJ2-7|-
TGTGCCAGCAGGGGGTTAGGAGGGGTGTCCTACGAGCAGTACTTC
CASRGLGGVSYEQYF
>TRBV5-1|few|TRBJ1-1|TRBD1
TGCGCCAGCAGCTCGACCTGGACAGGCGGCACGACTGAAGCTTTCTTT
CASSSTWTGGTTEAFF
>TRBV18|-|TRBJ2-3|-
TGTGCCAGCTCACCGGTTAGCAGCACAGATACGCAGTATTTT
CASSPVSSTDTQYF
>TRBV19|-|TRBJ2-1|-
TGTGCCAGTAGGGTATCGTGGGGAATGGGCAATGAGCAGTTCTTC
CASRVSWGMGNEQFF
>TRBV18|many|TRBJ1-1|-
TGTGCCAGCTCACCCGTAGACAGTAACACTGAAGCTTTCTTT
CASSPVDSNTEAFF
>TRBV27|-|TRBJ1-6|-
TGTGCCAGCAGTTTAGGGTCAACTTCACCCCTCCACTTT
CASSLGSTSPLHF
>TRBV9|few|TRBJ1-1|-
TGTGCCAGCAGCGTACGGGGGGACACTGAAGCTTTCTTT
CASSVRGDTEAFF
>TRBV6-2/TRBV6-3|many|TRBJ2-1|TRBD1
TGTGCCAGCAGACCGCCGGGACAGGCCTACAATGAGCAGTTCTTC
CASRPPGQAYNEQFF
>TRBV6-1|many|TRBJ2-1|TRBD2
TGTGCCAGTCAGCAACACCTAGCGGGAGTTTATGGTGAGCAGTTCTTC
CASQQHLAGVYGEQFF
>TRBV13|-|TRBJ2-5|TRBD1
TGTGCCAGCAGCCCGCGACAGGGGCGGGAGACCCAGTACTTC
CASSPRQGRETQYF
>TRBV30|many|TRBJ2-3|TRBD2
TGTGCCTGGAGCTCCCCACTAGCGGACACAGATACGCAGTATTTT
CAWSSPLADTDTQYF